The rows below give T cell receptor beta chains drawn from one sample of a study of neurological immune-mediated disorders. TCRdb fed the 5' RACE reads into MiXCR, producing one record per CDR3 protein. In the table there are some 21,000 distinct CDR3 sequences, roughly 15% of which are singletons. The specimen sequenced was PBMCs. The origin of the receptors is a female donor with HTLV-1-associated myelopathy (HAM/TSP). Both conserved end residues are part of each CDR3. The D gene is left open where the match is weak. Clone sizes are given selectively: once, few, many, or a class where the clone is expanded.

size: many; D: TRBD2; V: TRBV29-1; J: TRBJ2-1; DNA: TGCAGCGTTGGGGGGGTAGCGGGGGCGTCCTACAATGAGCAGTTCTTC; CDR3: CSVGGVAGASYNEQFF
size: many; D: -; V: TRBV6-5; J: TRBJ2-7; DNA: TGTGCCAGCAGTACTAGGACGAACTCCTACGAGCAGTACTTC; CDR3: CASSTRTNSYEQYF
size: many; D: -; V: TRBV14; J: TRBJ2-5; DNA: TGTGCCAGCAGCCAAGCGGGGGTTCAAGAGACCCAGTACTTC; CDR3: CASSQAGVQETQYF
size: many; D: -; V: TRBV10-3; J: TRBJ2-7; DNA: TGTGCCATCAGTGGGACAACCTACGAGCAGTACTTC; CDR3: CAISGTTYEQYF
size: many; D: -; V: TRBV20-1; J: TRBJ2-1; DNA: TGCAGTGCTACTGGGCCCGGGGGGCAGGGCAATGAGCAGTTCTTC; CDR3: CSATGPGGQGNEQFF
size: many; D: -; V: TRBV18; J: TRBJ1-1; DNA: TGTGCCAGCTCACCACCGGGCAGGAACACTGAAGCTTTCTTT; CDR3: CASSPPGRNTEAFF
size: many; D: -; V: TRBV20-1; J: TRBJ1-1; DNA: TGCAGTGCCCCGAGACTGTCCAACACTGAAGCTTTCTTT; CDR3: CSAPRLSNTEAFF
size: many; D: TRBD2; V: TRBV5-1; J: TRBJ2-1; DNA: TGCGCCAGCAGCTTCGCTAGCGGTAACTACAATGAGCAGTTCTTC; CDR3: CASSFASGNYNEQFF
size: -; D: -; V: TRBV25-1; J: TRBJ1-2; DNA: TGTGCCAGCAAAAAGACGGGAGCCTATGGCTACACCTTC; CDR3: CASKKTGAYGYTF
size: many; D: -; V: TRBV5-1; J: TRBJ2-5; DNA: TGCGCCAGCAGTTACGGACGGGTAATAGAAGAGACCCAGTACTTC; CDR3: CASSYGRVIEETQYF
size: many; D: -; V: TRBV5-1; J: TRBJ1-2; DNA: TGCGCCAGCAGCCCTGGGGACCGACACTATGGCTACACCTTC; CDR3: CASSPGDRHYGYTF
size: -; D: -; V: TRBV20-1; J: TRBJ1-4; DNA: TGCAGTGTTCCAACTCCGGGACTCAATAATGAAAATCTGTTTTTT; CDR3: CSVPTPGLNNENLFF
size: -; D: -; V: TRBV28; J: TRBJ2-5; DNA: TGTGCAAGCAGTTGGGAAGAGAACCAGTACTTC; CDR3: CASSWEENQYF
size: few; D: -; V: TRBV12-3/TRBV12-4; J: TRBJ2-3; DNA: TGTGCCAGCAAGGTCCTTAGCACAGATACGCAGTATTTT; CDR3: CASKVLSTDTQYF
size: many; D: -; V: TRBV20-1; J: TRBJ2-7; DNA: TGCAGTGCTAGGGACTGGAGCTCCTACGAGCAGTACTTC; CDR3: CSARDWSSYEQYF
size: many; D: -; V: TRBV6-1; J: TRBJ1-1; DNA: TGTGCCAGCAGTGAAGGAAGTAGGGACCTGAACACTGAAGCTTTCTTT; CDR3: CASSEGSRDLNTEAFF
size: medium-sized; D: -; V: TRBV7-7; J: TRBJ2-2; DNA: TGTGCTAGCAGCTTGAGAGGGGCAAAAACCGGGGAGCTGTTTTTT; CDR3: CASSLRGAKTGELFF
size: many; D: TRBD1; V: TRBV2; J: TRBJ1-2; DNA: TGTGCCAGCAGTGAGACACCGGGACAGGGCCTCGGTGGCTACACCTTC; CDR3: CASSETPGQGLGGYTF
size: many; D: -; V: TRBV5-4; J: TRBJ1-3; DNA: TGTGCCAGCAGCTCAGGGAGCTCTGGAAACACCATATATTTT; CDR3: CASSSGSSGNTIYF
size: large; D: -; V: TRBV20-1; J: TRBJ2-3; DNA: TGCAGTGCTCGGACTACAGATACGCAGTATTTT; CDR3: CSARTTDTQYF
size: -; D: -; V: TRBV5-5; J: TRBJ2-7; DNA: -; CDR3: CASSFYICSASIGQVSYEQYF
size: many; D: -; V: TRBV5-1; J: TRBJ2-5; DNA: TGCGCCAGCAGCTTGAACCCAGGGGCTGAGACCCAGTACTTC; CDR3: CASSLNPGAETQYF
size: many; D: -; V: TRBV20-1; J: TRBJ1-6; DNA: TGCAGTGCTAGAGCGGGGTCCTATAATTCACCCCTCCACTTT; CDR3: CSARAGSYNSPLHF
size: many; D: -; V: TRBV7-9; J: TRBJ2-7; DNA: TGTGCCAGCAGCTTAAGTAACAGCCCCGGAGAGCAGTACTTC; CDR3: CASSLSNSPGEQYF
size: many; D: -; V: TRBV6-5; J: TRBJ2-3; DNA: TGTGCCAGCAGGAGGCTAGCGAGTGTCACAGATACGCAGTATTTT; CDR3: CASRRLASVTDTQYF
size: many; D: TRBD2; V: TRBV27; J: TRBJ2-5; DNA: TGTGCCAGCAGTTTCCCGGGACTAGCAGGGCAAGAGACCCAGTACTTC; CDR3: CASSFPGLAGQETQYF
size: medium-sized; D: TRBD1; V: TRBV9; J: TRBJ1-3; DNA: TGTGCCAGCAGCGCCCAAGGGACAGGAGGAAACACCATATATTTT; CDR3: CASSAQGTGGNTIYF
size: many; D: TRBD2; V: TRBV5-1; J: TRBJ2-7; DNA: TGCGCCAGCAGCCCCATAGCGGGATCCGCCTACGAGCAGTACTTC; CDR3: CASSPIAGSAYEQYF
size: many; D: TRBD2; V: TRBV20-1; J: TRBJ2-5; DNA: TGCAGTGCTAGAGTGATGCGGGGGCAAGAGACCCAGTACTTC; CDR3: CSARVMRGQETQYF
size: -; D: -; V: TRBV5-1; J: TRBJ1-1; DNA: TGCGCCAGCAGCGTCGGACGGGGGCGAGGTACTGAAGCTTTCTTT; CDR3: CASSVGRGRGTEAFF
size: many; D: TRBD1; V: TRBV11-2; J: TRBJ2-7; DNA: TGTGCCAGCAGCTTCGGCAGGGGGTACGAGCAGTACTTC; CDR3: CASSFGRGYEQYF
size: medium-sized; D: -; V: TRBV7-2; J: TRBJ2-1; DNA: TGTGCCAGCAGCGATTACAATGAGCAGTTCTTC; CDR3: CASSDYNEQFF
size: many; D: -; V: TRBV7-9; J: TRBJ2-5; DNA: TGTGCCAGCAGCCACGGGGGATCGAGGGAGACCCAGTACTTC; CDR3: CASSHGGSRETQYF
size: many; D: -; V: TRBV9; J: TRBJ1-1; DNA: TGTGCCAGCAGCGCAGGGATTAACAGGGTAGAAGCTTTCTTT; CDR3: CASSAGINRVEAFF
size: many; D: -; V: TRBV7-2; J: TRBJ2-3; DNA: TGTGCCAGCAGCTTAGAAGGAGTCGGGGGACGAGATACGCAGTATTTT; CDR3: CASSLEGVGGRDTQYF
size: -; D: -; V: TRBV28; J: TRBJ2-5; DNA: TGTGCCAGCAGAGTCGGAGGGGACTTCCAAGAGACCCAGTACTTC; CDR3: CASRVGGDFQETQYF
size: many; D: -; V: TRBV20-1; J: TRBJ2-1; DNA: TGCAGTGCTAGTCGCCTAGTACGAAATGAGCAGTTCTTC; CDR3: CSASRLVRNEQFF
size: many; D: TRBD2; V: TRBV5-1; J: TRBJ2-1; DNA: TGCGCCAGCAGCTTGACCCGGACTAGCGGGAGCTCCTACAATGAGCAGTTCTTC; CDR3: CASSLTRTSGSSYNEQFF
size: many; D: TRBD1; V: TRBV20-1; J: TRBJ2-7; DNA: TGCAGTGCTAGAGACGGAGGACAGGGGGCCTACGAGCAGTACTTC; CDR3: CSARDGGQGAYEQYF
size: many; D: -; V: TRBV5-1; J: TRBJ2-5; DNA: TGCGCCAGCAGCTTGGCTCAAACGGGCGCGGGGACCCAGTACTTC; CDR3: CASSLAQTGAGTQYF
size: -; D: -; V: TRBV20-1; J: TRBJ2-3; DNA: TGCAGTGCTAGAGATGAGGGATCAGGCACAGATACGCAGTATTTT; CDR3: CSARDEGSGTDTQYF
size: many; D: -; V: TRBV28; J: TRBJ1-5; DNA: TGTGCCAGTAGACTTGGGCTACACGTGGAGCCCCAGCATTTT; CDR3: CASRLGLHVEPQHF
size: many; D: TRBD1; V: TRBV4-1; J: TRBJ2-5; DNA: TGCGCCAGCAGCCAAGGACTCACAGGGGGCGGTGAGACCCAGTACTTC; CDR3: CASSQGLTGGGETQYF
size: many; D: -; V: TRBV5-4; J: TRBJ2-3; DNA: TGTGCCAGCAGCAACGGAGGAGCGGCAGATACGCAGTATTTT; CDR3: CASSNGGAADTQYF